Given below is one TCR beta chain in context. When samples were unsorted, approximately 90 million PBMCs were used for genomic DNA. The data originate from a study of shared clonotypes between healthy human individuals. Libraries were prepared by immunoSEQ multiplex PCR; TCRdb keeps only in-frame clonotypes and omits some of them. The sample lists about half a million clones, 78% occurring once. V lost 1 base and J lost 5, with 14 bases in between. Germline lookup yields CDR1 SQVTM and CDR2 ANQGSEA. The CDR3 totals 15 residues. The receptor was derived from a woman aged 40 to 50 in good health. Some clones in this sample may be carry-over from other donors' samples. The chain is built from TRBV29-1 and TRBJ1-4; weak D call: TRBD1 (6 bases). The source material was PBMCs. The CDR3 sequence is CSVEVPPGENEKLFF. Here the CDR3 DNA reads TGCAGCGTTGAAGTTCCGCCAGGGGAAAATGAAAAACTGTTTTTT.